This T cell receptor (beta chain) is from a study of CD8+ T cells in alopecia areata. In the study overall: For 6 to 18 months, tofacitinib was taken, and 6 months off drug followed.

This clone was observed many times. The CDR3 covers 12 residues. V gave up 6 bases and J gave up 6 bases; unmatched junction bases: 5. Germline loops: CDR1 KGHSH, CDR2 LQKENI. TCR sequencing used cDNA made by reverse transcription of extracted RNA. The data were produced by immunoSEQ multiplex PCR, yet TCRdb's version contains in-frame clones alone and is incomplete. The data contain roughly 110,000 clones, roughly 55% of them singletons. Treatment of the sample: oral pan-JAK inhibitor, 5-10 mg twice daily. In alopecia areata patients, both lesional scalp punch biopsies and peripheral blood were collected.

The sequence derives from a human donor with alopecia areata. The chain carries TRBV18 and TRBJ2-7; TRBD1 agrees at 7 bases. The sequenced sample was CD8+ T cells sorted from blood, obtained at week 24, from a patient treated with tofacitinib. The CDR3 loop reads CASSPGTVEQYF. As DNA, the CDR3 is TGTGCCAGCTCTCCAGGGACAGTCGAGCAGTACTTC.